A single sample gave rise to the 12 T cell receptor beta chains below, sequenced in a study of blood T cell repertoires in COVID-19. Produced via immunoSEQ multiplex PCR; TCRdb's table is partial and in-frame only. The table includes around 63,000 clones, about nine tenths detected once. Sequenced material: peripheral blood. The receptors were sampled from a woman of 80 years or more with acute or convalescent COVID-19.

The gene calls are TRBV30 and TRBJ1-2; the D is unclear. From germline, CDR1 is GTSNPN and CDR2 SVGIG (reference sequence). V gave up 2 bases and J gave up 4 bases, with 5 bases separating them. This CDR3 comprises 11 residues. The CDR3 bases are TGTGCCTGGAGTTCTAGCTATGGCTACACCTTC. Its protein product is CAWSSSYGYTF. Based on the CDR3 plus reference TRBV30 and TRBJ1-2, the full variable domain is SQTIHQWPATLVQPVGSPLSLECTVEGTSNPNLYWYRQAAGRGLQLLFYSVGIGQISSEVPQNLSASRPQDRQFILSSKKLLLSDSGFYLCAWSSSYGYTFGSGTRLTVV.

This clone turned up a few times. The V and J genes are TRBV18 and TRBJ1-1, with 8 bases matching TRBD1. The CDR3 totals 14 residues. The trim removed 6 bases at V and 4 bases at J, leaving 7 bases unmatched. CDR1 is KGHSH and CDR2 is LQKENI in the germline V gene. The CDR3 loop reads CASSPGTGPTEAFF. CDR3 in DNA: TGTGCCAGCTCGCCCGGGACAGGTCCCACTGAAGCTTTCTTT. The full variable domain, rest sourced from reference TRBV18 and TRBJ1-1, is NAGVMQNPRHLVRRRGQEARLRCSPMKGHSHVYWYRQLPEEGLKFMVYLQKENIIDESGMPKERFSAEFPKEGPSILRIQQVVRGDSAAYFCASSPGTGPTEAFFGQGTRLTVV.

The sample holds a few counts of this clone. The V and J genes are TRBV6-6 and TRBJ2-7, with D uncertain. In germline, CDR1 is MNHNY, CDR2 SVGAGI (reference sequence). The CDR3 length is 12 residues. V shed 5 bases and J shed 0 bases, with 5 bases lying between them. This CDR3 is CASSPYSYEQYF. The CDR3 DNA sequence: TGTGCCAGCAGTCCCTACTCCTACGAGCAGTACTTC.

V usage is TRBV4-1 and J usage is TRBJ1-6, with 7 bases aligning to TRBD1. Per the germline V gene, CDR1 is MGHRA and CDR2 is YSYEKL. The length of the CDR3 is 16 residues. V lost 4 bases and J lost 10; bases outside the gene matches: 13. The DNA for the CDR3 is TGCGCCAGCAGCCCCGAGACGGGACAGCCCTCCTCACCCCTCCACTTT. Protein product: CASSPETGQPSSPLHF.

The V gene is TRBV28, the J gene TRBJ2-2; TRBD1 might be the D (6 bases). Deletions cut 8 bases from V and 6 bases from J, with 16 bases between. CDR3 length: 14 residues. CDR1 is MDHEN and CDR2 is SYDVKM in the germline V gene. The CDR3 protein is CASRDRTTAGELFF. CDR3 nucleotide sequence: TGTGCCAGCCGAGACAGGACAACGGCCGGGGAGCTGTTTTTT.

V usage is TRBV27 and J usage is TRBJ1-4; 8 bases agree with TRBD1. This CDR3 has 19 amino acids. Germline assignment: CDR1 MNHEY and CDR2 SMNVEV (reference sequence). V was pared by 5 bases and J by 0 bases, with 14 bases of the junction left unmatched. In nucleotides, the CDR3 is TGTGCCAGCAGTCCCCAACAAGGGAACAGGGGGGCAACTAATGAAAAACTGTTTTTT. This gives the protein CASSPQQGNRGATNEKLFF. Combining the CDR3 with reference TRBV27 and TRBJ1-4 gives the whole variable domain EAQVTQNPRYLITVTGKKLTVTCSQNMNHEYMSWYRQDPGLGLRQIYYSMNVEVTDKGDVPEGYKVSRKEKRNFPLILESPSPNQTSLYFCASSPQQGNRGATNEKLFFGSGTQLSVL.

CDR3 DNA: TGTGCCTGGAGTCCGAGTATTGGTTCACCCCTCCACTTT. This gives the protein CAWSPSIGSPLHF. The chain carries TRBV30 and TRBJ1-6; no clear D. V was pared by 2 bases and J by 9 bases, with 11 bases between. The CDR3 loop spans 13 amino acids. Germline V gene sequence: CDR1 GTSNPN, CDR2 SVGIG (reference sequence). The entire variable domain, with the rest obtained from reference TRBV30 and TRBJ1-6, is as follows: SQTIHQWPATLVQPVGSPLSLECTVEGTSNPNLYWYRQAAGRGLQLLFYSVGIGQISSEVPQNLSASRPQDRQFILSSKKLLLSDSGFYLCAWSPSIGSPLHFGNGTRLTVT.

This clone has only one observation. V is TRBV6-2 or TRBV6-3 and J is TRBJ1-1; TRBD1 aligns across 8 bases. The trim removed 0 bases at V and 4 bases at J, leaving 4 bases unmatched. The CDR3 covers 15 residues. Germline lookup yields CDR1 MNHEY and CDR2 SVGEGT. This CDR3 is CASSYSGQGGTEAFF. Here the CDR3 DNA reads TGTGCCAGCAGTTACTCCGGACAGGGAGGCACTGAAGCTTTCTTT.

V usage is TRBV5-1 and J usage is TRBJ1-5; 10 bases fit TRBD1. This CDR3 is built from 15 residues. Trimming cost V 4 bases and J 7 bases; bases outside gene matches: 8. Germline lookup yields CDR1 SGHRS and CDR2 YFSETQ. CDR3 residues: CASSPTGGTEQPQHF. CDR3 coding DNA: TGCGCCAGCAGCCCGACAGGGGGCACAGAGCAGCCCCAGCATTTT.

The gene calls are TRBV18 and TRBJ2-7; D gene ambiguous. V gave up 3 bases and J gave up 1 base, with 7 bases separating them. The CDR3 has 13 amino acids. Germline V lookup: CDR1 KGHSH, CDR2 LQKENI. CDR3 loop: CASSPASSYEQYF. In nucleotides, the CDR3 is TGTGCCAGCTCACCTGCCAGTTCCTACGAGCAGTACTTC.

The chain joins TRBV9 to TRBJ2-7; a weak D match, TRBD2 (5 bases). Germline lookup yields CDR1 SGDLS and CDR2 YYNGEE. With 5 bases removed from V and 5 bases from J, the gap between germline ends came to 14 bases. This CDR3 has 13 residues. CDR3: CASSSGMTDEQYF. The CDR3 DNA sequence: TGTGCCAGCAGTTCGGGGATGACGGACGAGCAGTACTTC.

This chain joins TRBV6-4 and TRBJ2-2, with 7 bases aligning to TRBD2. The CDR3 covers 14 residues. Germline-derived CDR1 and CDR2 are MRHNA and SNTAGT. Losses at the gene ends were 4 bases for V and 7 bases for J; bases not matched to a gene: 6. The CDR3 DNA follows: TGTGCCAGCAGTGCTCGCGGGAGCGTCGGGGAGCTGTTTTTT. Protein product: CASSARGSVGELFF.